Reported below is one T cell receptor (beta chain). V lost 1 base and J 3 bases, leaving 8 bases between the germline ends. CDR1 is LNHNV, CDR2 YYDKDF, per germline (reference sequence). This CDR3 is built from 14 residues. The entry originates in a study of blood T cell repertoires in COVID-19. TCRdb's copy holds only in-frame clones and misses some; the assay was immunoSEQ multiplex PCR. This sample carries 70,000 to 90,000 clones, around 80% of them seen once, and the ten largest clones take approximately 1.3%. The chain has TRBV15 and TRBJ2-3; D remains ambiguous. Sequencing used peripheral blood. This TCR derives from an elderly woman with acute or convalescent COVID-19. The CDR3 is CATSRVSRTDTQYF. The CDR3 region has the DNA TGTGCCACCAGCAGAGTAAGTCGGACAGATACGCAGTATTTT.